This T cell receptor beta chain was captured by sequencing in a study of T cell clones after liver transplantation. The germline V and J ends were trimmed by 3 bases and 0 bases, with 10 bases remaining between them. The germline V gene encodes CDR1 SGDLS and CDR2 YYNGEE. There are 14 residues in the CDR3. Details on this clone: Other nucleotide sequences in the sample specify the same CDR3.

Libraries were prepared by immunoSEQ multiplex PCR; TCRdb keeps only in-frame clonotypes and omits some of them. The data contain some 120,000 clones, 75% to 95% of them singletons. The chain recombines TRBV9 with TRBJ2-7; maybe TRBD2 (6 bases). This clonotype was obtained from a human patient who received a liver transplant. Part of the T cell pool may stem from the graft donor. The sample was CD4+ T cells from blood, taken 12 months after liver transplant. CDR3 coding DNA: TGTGCCAGCAGCGCCGGGACTTCCTCCTACGAGCAGTACTTC. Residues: CASSAGTSSYEQYF.